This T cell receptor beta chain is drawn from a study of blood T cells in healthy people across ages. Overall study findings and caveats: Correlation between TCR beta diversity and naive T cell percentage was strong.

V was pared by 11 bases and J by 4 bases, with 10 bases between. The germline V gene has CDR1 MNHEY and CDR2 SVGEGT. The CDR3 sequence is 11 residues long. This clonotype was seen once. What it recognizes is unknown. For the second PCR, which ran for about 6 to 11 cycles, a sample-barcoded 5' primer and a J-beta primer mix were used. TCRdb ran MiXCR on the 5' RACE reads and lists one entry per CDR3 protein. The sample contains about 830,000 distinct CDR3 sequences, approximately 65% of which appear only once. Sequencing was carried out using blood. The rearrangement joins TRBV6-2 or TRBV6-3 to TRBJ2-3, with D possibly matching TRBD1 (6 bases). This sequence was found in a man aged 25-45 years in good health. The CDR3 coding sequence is TGTGCCGCCGAGGGGGCAGATACGCAGTATTTT. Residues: CAAEGADTQYF.